Sequencing of this T cell receptor (beta chain) was carried out in a study of blood T cell repertoires in COVID-19 (TCRdb year 2020). Background on the whole study: Samples from collaborators originated in the United States, Italy and Spain and spanned both the acute and convalescent phases of COVID-19. The material from the prospective study consisted of cDNA or gDNA derived from T cells, B-cell-depleted T cells, or PBMCs. Deeply sampled blood TCRbeta repertoires from subjects exposed to, actively infected with, or recovered from COVID-19 were included in the dataset. The repertoires were released in a freely available public database intended as a resource for research on the immune response to SARS-CoV-2. The samples were drawn from two sources: the first 160 participants of the ongoing ImmuneRACE study, and 1,254 subjects contributed by 6 global collaborators. A de-identified subject ID, COVID-19 status, age in years and sex were almost always included in the sample metadata. Where available, HLA class I and class II types were obtained from metadata supplied by the sample provider rather than from assay-based typing.

Beyond this particular receptor, the publication reports: How much clinical and demographic metadata was included differed by source and by participant, and the metadata was provided uncurated.

This clone showed up just a few times. The specificity of this receptor is unknown. Base qualities are not recorded, but no much larger clone differs from it by a single base. The immunoSEQ Assay, a bias-controlled multiplex PCR, was used to amplify TCRbeta CDR3 regions from genomic DNA. In the source study's methods: Within the assay, amplification of reference gene primers was used to estimate how many nucleated cells each sample contained. To quantify the absolute abundance of each unique TCRbeta CDR3 rearrangement, sequence reads were collapsed and filtered. For each sample, productive Simpson clonality was calculated by taking the square root of Simpson's diversity index across productive rearrangements. TCRdb mirrors the immuneACCESS table, restricted to in-frame sequences. Some clones are absent from its copies; in checked studies, under half trace to an unresolved V gene, and the reason for the others is unknown. The D gene and trimming were derived from the DNA, and the V and J assignments and clone size from that table. The sample has 45,000 to 65,000 clones on record, around 80% of them singletons. 3.5% of the sample belongs to the ten largest clones.

Collaborating institutions collected whole blood in K2EDTA tubes following their own protocols. For TCRbeta analysis, collaborators shipped samples as frozen whole blood, isolated PBMCs, or DNA extracted from either of those sample types. Material: peripheral blood. This TCR was sampled from a man aged 60-69 years with acute or convalescent COVID-19.

The CDR3 has the sequence CASSSVRGPGADTQYF. The DNA sequence is TGTGCCAGCAGCTCGGTCAGGGGGCCTGGGGCAGATACGCAGTATTTT. The V gene is TRBV11-2 and the J gene is TRBJ2-3, and 8 junction bases match TRBD1. Trimmed from V: 4 bases; trimmed from J: 4 bases; junction bases lacking a gene match: 10. Reading from cysteine to phenylalanine, the CDR3 counts 16 amino acids. Left in the record is the CDR3 DNA by itself, 48 bases read in frame from the first base. The germline V gene specifies SGHAT as CDR1 and FQNNGV as CDR2.